These 2 T cell receptor beta chains were sequenced from one sample in a study of early T cells in non-severe SARS-CoV-2 infection. TCRdb ran MiXCR on the 5' RACE reads and lists one entry per CDR3 protein. The sample holds some 100,000 distinct CDR3 sequences, about 15% seen once. The sequencing sample was made of whole blood. The receptors come from an adult who was a healthcare worker with PCR-confirmed SARS-CoV-2 infection or an uninfected control (not recorded which).

In this sample, this clonotype turned up many times. CDR3 bases: TGTGCCAGCAGCTTAGGAGGCGGGGACGAGCAGTACGTC. This gives the protein CASSLGGGDEQYV. This chain connects TRBV7-2 to TRBJ2-7, with a weak D call TRBD2 (6 bases). Germline V gene sequence: CDR1 SGHTA, CDR2 FQGNSA. This CDR3 comprises 13 residues. Trimming took off 1 base at V and 5 bases at J, with 9 bases between the two ends.

The chain joins TRBV20-1 to TRBJ1-1; D unresolved. In germline, CDR1 is DFQATT, CDR2 SNEGSKA (reference sequence). The V gene lost 4 bases and the J gene lost 8 bases, with 17 bases spanning the gap. The CDR3 contains 13 residues. The CDR3 here is CSAIVGWGSEAFF. CDR3 bases: TGCAGTGCTATAGTCGGCTGGGGATCCGAAGCTTTCTTT.